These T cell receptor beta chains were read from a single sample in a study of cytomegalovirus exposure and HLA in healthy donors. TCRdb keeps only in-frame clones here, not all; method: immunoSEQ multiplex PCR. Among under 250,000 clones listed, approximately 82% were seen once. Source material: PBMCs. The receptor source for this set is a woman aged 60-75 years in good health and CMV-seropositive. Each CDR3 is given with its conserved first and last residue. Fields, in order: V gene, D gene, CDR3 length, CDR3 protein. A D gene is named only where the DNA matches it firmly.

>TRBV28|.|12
CATQGQTDGYTF
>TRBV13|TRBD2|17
CASSLKTSGDSTDTQYF
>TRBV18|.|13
CASSPRVTDTQYF
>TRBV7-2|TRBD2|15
CASSPGTSGLETQYF
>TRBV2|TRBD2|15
CASRARLAATYEQYF
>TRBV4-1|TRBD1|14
CASSPTGVSGELFF
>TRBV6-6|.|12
CATQGGKETQYF
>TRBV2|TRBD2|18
CASSEGRLAGSPTDTQYF
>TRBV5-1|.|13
CASSFGLEDTIYF
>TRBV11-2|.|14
CASSSSTRTDTQYF
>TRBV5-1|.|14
CASSWGATNEKLFF
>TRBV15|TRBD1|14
CATRRQGSTDTQYF
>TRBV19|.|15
CASSINAPGSDTQYF
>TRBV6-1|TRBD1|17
CASSEVFLGTGGYEQYF
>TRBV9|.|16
CASSGGWSSSYNEQFF
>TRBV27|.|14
CASNPLGETYEQYF
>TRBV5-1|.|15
CASTLISGYEETQYF
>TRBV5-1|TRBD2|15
CASSSDAGGVNEQFF
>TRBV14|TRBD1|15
CASSQETGRNQPQHF
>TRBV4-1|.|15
CASSQVPQAYTEAFF
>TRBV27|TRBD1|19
CASSLSISKDRGRNGELFF
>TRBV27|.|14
CASSPPTGQETQYF
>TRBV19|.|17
CASSSEWRGGVNTEAFF
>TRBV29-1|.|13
CSVEGAGNYGYTF
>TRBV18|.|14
CASSKTESNQPQHF